The entry below describes one T cell receptor (beta chain). No antigen is known for it. Other DNA sequences in this specimen translate into the identical CDR3. One heparinised blood draw averaging approximately 120 mL was given by each donor. The entry originates in a study of beta chain features in type 1 diabetes. Notes on the study in general: cDNA-based sequencing might over-represent cells highly expressing TCR.

Expressed TCRB transcripts were sequenced after all isolated RNA was converted to cDNA. Libraries were prepared by immunoSEQ multiplex PCR; TCRdb keeps only in-frame clonotypes and omits some of them. This repertoire shows some 900,000 clones, roughly 17% found once; its top ten account for 0.023%. CDR3 length equals 12 residues. V lost 3 bases, J lost 4 bases, and 7 bases lay in between. Germline CDR1 is SNHLY and CDR2 is FYNNEI. The origin of this receptor is a young woman in good health. The genes are TRBV2 and TRBJ2-7, with D perhaps matching TRBD2 (6 bases). Sample: naive CD4+ T cells from blood. Here the CDR3 DNA reads TGTGCCAGCAGTGAGGCGGGGTACGAGCAGTACTTC. Its translation: CASSEAGYEQYF.